The text below deals with one T cell receptor (beta chain). The target antigen is unknown. Amplification used 60 Vbeta primers and 13 Jbeta primers. This table comes from immunoSEQ multiplex PCR, and its TCRdb copy is limited to in-frame clones, with some not included. The sample yields over 150,000 clones, around four fifths seen once. Germline V gives CDR1 SGHTA, CDR2 FQGNSA. J lost 8 bases, V lost 1 base, and 6 bases had no gene match. CDR3 length: 15 residues. The record originates from a study of cytomegalovirus exposure and HLA in healthy donors. General observations from the study: What was likely a sequencing artifact was a cluster of highly shared sequence variants.

Input material: PBMCs. The rearrangement joins TRBV7-2 to TRBJ2-1, with 9 bases that match TRBD2. The TCR sequence derives from a woman aged 25 to 39 in good health and CMV-seropositive. CDR3 amino acids: CASSLVVAGDDEQFF. Written as DNA, the CDR3 is TGTGCCAGCAGCTTAGTAGTAGCGGGAGACGATGAGCAGTTCTTC.